The 31 T cell receptor beta chains reported below all come from one sample, sequenced in a study of Ad26.COV2.S vaccination and SARS-CoV-2 variants. The repertoire was sequenced with immunoSEQ multiplex PCR; TCRdb's copy has only in-frame clones and lacks some. This table has tens of thousands of clones, approximately 81% appearing once. The specimen was peripheral blood, collected after recovery from COVID-19. The receptor set was obtained from a human donor who had recovered from COVID-19.

The chain has TRBV1 and TRBJ2-2; the D call in the table, TRBD2, was not verified against the DNA. TRBV1 is listed as a pseudogene. The CDR3 totals 19 residues. The DNA for the CDR3 is TGCACCAGCAGCCAAAGACGAGATTCTAGACGGCCCGACACCGGGGAGCTGTTTTTT. Amino acids: CTSSQRRDSRRPDTGELFF.

The gene calls are TRBV6-2 or TRBV6-3 and TRBJ2-2, with a tentative D call TRBD1 (5 bases). V shed 5 bases and J shed 7 bases, with 5 bases lying between them. Germline V gene sequence: CDR1 MNHEY, CDR2 SVGEGT. CDR3 length: 11 amino acids. CDR3 nucleotide sequence: TGTGCCAGCAGTAGGGGCGGGGAGCTGTTTTTT. Its protein product is CASSRGGELFF.

J is TRBJ1-1 and V is TRBV7-9, with D tentatively TRBD1 (5 bases). The V end lost 0 bases, the J end lost 7 bases, and 12 bases lay between the germline ends. Germline loops: CDR1 SEHNR, CDR2 FQNEAQ (reference sequence). The CDR3 extends over 14 amino acids. CDR3 residues: CASSLAKAGHEAFF. DNA for the CDR3: TGTGCCAGCAGCTTAGCGAAGGCAGGGCATGAAGCTTTCTTT. Complete variable domain (other parts from reference TRBV7-9 and TRBJ1-1): DTGVSQNPRHKITKRGQNVTFRCDPISEHNRLYWYRQTLGQGPEFLTYFQNEAQLEKSRLLSDRFSAERPKGSFSTLEIQRTEQGDSAMYLCASSLAKAGHEAFFGQGTRLTVV.

J is TRBJ2-1 and V is TRBV27; possible D gene TRBD1, 6 bases. The CDR3 loop spans 16 amino acids. The germline V gene encodes CDR1 MNHEY and CDR2 SMNVEV (reference sequence). Trimming left V 8 bases short and J 2 bases short, with 19 bases between. CDR3 amino acids: CASDSKPGQTYNEQFF. DNA for the CDR3: TGTGCCAGCGACTCTAAACCGGGACAAACCTACAATGAGCAGTTCTTC.

This clone was picked up a small number of times. The chain is built from TRBV2 and TRBJ1-5; 7 nucleotides line up with TRBD1. V trimming: 5 bases; J trimming: 3 bases; junction bases outside the gene matches: 10. The CDR3 totals 16 residues. Germline V gives CDR1 SNHLY, CDR2 FYNNEI. For the CDR3, the DNA is TGTGCCAGCAGTCCCTATACAGGGGCGCTCAATCAGCCCCAGCATTTT. Its protein product is CASSPYTGALNQPQHF.

The CDR3 coding sequence is TGTGCCAGCAGCTTAGTAGGGACAGTTAATAGCAATCAGCCCCAGCATTTT. Amino acid sequence: CASSLVGTVNSNQPQHF. The V and J genes are TRBV7-8 and TRBJ1-5; TRBD1 matches 7 bases. The V segment lost 1 base and the J segment 0 bases; nucleotides outside the gene matches: 6. Germline V gene lookup returns CDR1 SGHVS and CDR2 FQNEAQ. CDR3 size: 17 residues.

This chain uses TRBV6-1 with TRBJ2-7, with D possibly TRBD2 on 6 matching bases. Trimming pared 3 bases from V and 2 bases from J, leaving 17 bases between. CDR3 length equals 16 residues. Germline assignment: CDR1 MNHNS and CDR2 SASEGT. The CDR3 nucleotides are TGTGCCAGCAGTGAGAAGCGGGCTAGCAGTGCCTACGAGCAGTACTTC. This encodes CASSEKRASSAYEQYF.

This CDR3 reads CASTDRSSGNTIYF. In nucleotides, the CDR3 is TGTGCCAGTACCGACAGGAGCTCTGGAAACACCATATATTTT. V gene TRBV19 combines with J gene TRBJ1-3; a weak D match, TRBD1 (6 bases). This CDR3 has 14 amino acids. Trimming cost V 7 bases and J 0 bases, with 10 bases left between them. Germline lookup yields CDR1 LNHDA and CDR2 SQIVND (reference sequence). The entire variable domain, with the rest obtained from reference TRBV19 and TRBJ1-3, is as follows: DGGITQSPKYLFRKEGQNVTLSCEQNLNHDAMYWYRQDPGQGLRLIYYSQIVNDFQKGDIAEGYSVSREKKESFPLTVTSAQKNPTAFYLCASTDRSSGNTIYFGEGSWLTVV.

V usage is TRBV28 and J usage is TRBJ1-4, with unresolved D. CDR3 size: 11 residues. Germline CDR1 and CDR2: MDHEN and SYDVKM. The V gene lost 1 base and the J gene lost 16 bases, with 10 bases spanning the gap. CDR3 protein: CASSLLHNWFF. CDR3 bases: TGTGCCAGCAGTTTATTACACAATTGGTTTTTT.

This rearrangement joins TRBV9 to TRBJ2-3, with 7 bases identical to TRBD2. J gave up 3 bases and V 1 base, and 5 bases lay outside the gene matches. The CDR3 runs to 15 residues. Germline-derived CDR1 and CDR2 are SGDLS and YYNGEE. CDR3 bases: TGTGCCAGCAGCGTAAGCGGGGAGCGTACAGATACGCAGTATTTT. Encoded protein: CASSVSGERTDTQYF.

The sample holds one count of this clone. The rearrangement joins TRBV2 to TRBJ2-7, with 12 nucleotides matching TRBD2. Germline CDR1 is SNHLY and CDR2 is FYNNEI. The CDR3 is 15 amino acids. V dropped 9 bases and J dropped 0; count of bases not matched to a gene: 6. CDR3 sequence reads: CASLAGGHVSYEQYF. The CDR3 bases are TGTGCCAGTCTAGCGGGAGGGCACGTCTCCTACGAGCAGTACTTC.

J is TRBJ2-1 and V is TRBV12-3 or TRBV12-4; D gene uncertain. V dropped 5 bases and J dropped 8 bases, with 7 bases sitting between them. The CDR3 extends over 11 amino acids. The DNA of the CDR3 is TGTGCCAGCAGTCCCCGCTATGAGCAGTTCTTC. Protein sequence: CASSPRYEQFF.

This chain connects TRBV28 to TRBJ2-7; 10 bases agree with TRBD1. There are 16 residues in the CDR3. The germline V gene encodes CDR1 MDHEN and CDR2 SYDVKM. After removal of 2 bases from V and 0 bases from J, the junction contained 4 bases not matched to a gene. The CDR3 sequence: CASSLDRGLHSYEQYF. The CDR3 DNA is TGTGCCAGCAGTTTAGACAGGGGGCTCCACTCCTACGAGCAGTACTTC.

This clone was counted a single time. In DNA form, the CDR3 reads TGTGCCAGCAGGGGGCTCATGGGCAGAGAAACAGATACGCAGTATTTT. Protein: CASRGLMGRETDTQYF. This rearrangement joins TRBV27 to TRBJ2-3; D possibly corresponds to TRBD1 (5 bases). Trimming pared 6 bases from V and 3 bases from J, leaving 19 bases between. Germline V CDR1 and CDR2: MNHEY, SMNVEV (reference sequence). This CDR3 has 16 residues.

The chain employs TRBV6-2 or TRBV6-3 and TRBJ2-3; 12 positions agree with TRBD2. The V segment lost 4 bases and the J segment 2 bases; nucleotides outside the gene matches: 7. The CDR3 covers 17 residues. The V gene's germline CDR1 is MNHEY and CDR2 SVGEGT. The CDR3 sequence: CASSFSSGRVSTDTQYF. The CDR3 DNA follows: TGTGCCAGCAGTTTCTCTAGCGGGAGGGTCTCCACAGATACGCAGTATTTT.

This clone is a singleton in its sample. The chain links TRBV28 to TRBJ2-1, with D possibly TRBD1 on 7 matching bases. V lost 4 bases, J lost 10 bases, and 14 bases lay in between. The germline CDR1 and CDR2 sequences are MDHEN and SYDVKM. The CDR3 loop spans 13 amino acids. CDR3 residues: CASSSQGGREQFF. CDR3 coding DNA: TGTGCCAGCAGTTCCCAGGGGGGCAGGGAGCAGTTCTTC. Drawing the rest from reference TRBV28 and TRBJ2-1, the complete variable domain is DVKVTQSSRYLVKRTGEKVFLECVQDMDHENMFWYRQDPGLGLRLIYFSYDVKMKEKGDIPEGYSVSREKKERFSLILESASTNQTSMYLCASSSQGGREQFFGPGTRLTVL.

This chain connects TRBV4-1 to TRBJ1-5; D gene ambiguous. The CDR3 length is 14 residues. V was cut by 0 bases and J by 0 bases, with 3 bases left in between. Germline V gene data show CDR1 as MGHRA and CDR2 as YSYEKL. The CDR3 sequence is CASSQDLSNQPQHF. In DNA, the CDR3 is TGCGCCAGCAGCCAAGACCTTAGCAATCAGCCCCAGCATTTT.

The chain carries TRBV7-2 and TRBJ2-4, with D hard to call. Germline CDR1 reads SGHTA; CDR2 reads FQGNSA. The V end was cut by 1 base, the J end by 1 base, with 8 bases between. The CDR3 is 15 amino acids. CDR3 bases: TGTGCCAGCAGCTTAGGGGTATGGGCCAAAAACATTCAGTACTTC. It is translated as CASSLGVWAKNIQYF.

This clone was seen only a few times. This chain links TRBV7-2 with TRBJ2-2; D call uncertain. This CDR3 has 11 amino acids. V lost 3 bases and J 7 bases, leaving 3 bases between the germline ends. Germline V gene sequence: CDR1 SGHTA, CDR2 FQGNSA. The CDR3 spells CASSLNGELFF. Written as DNA, the CDR3 is TGTGCCAGCAGCTTGAACGGGGAGCTGTTTTTT. The variable domain in full, with the rest retrieved from reference TRBV7-2 and TRBJ2-2, is GAGVSQSPSNKVTEKGKDVELRCDPISGHTALYWYRQSLGQGLEFLIYFQGNSAPDKSGLPSDRFSAERTGGSVSTLTIQRTQQEDSAVYLCASSLNGELFFGEGSRLTVL.

This clone has only one observation. The chain joins TRBV6-5 to TRBJ1-2; D is uncertain. The germline CDR1 and CDR2 sequences are MNHEY and SVGAGI. Trimming removed 2 bases from V and 6 bases from J, with 10 bases in between. The CDR3 loop spans 13 amino acids. DNA for the CDR3: TGTGCCAGCAGTTACCTCAAGGGTGATGGCTACACCTTC. Translation gives CASSYLKGDGYTF.

This chain uses TRBV12-3 or TRBV12-4 with TRBJ1-1, with TRBD1 identical over 8 bases. V shed 3 bases and J 10 bases; nucleotides not matched to a gene: 7. The CDR3 covers 13 residues. CDR3 nucleotide sequence: TGTGCCAGCAGTTTGGACAGGGACGTAGCAGCTTTCTTT. It codes for CASSLDRDVAAFF.

The J gene is TRBJ1-3, the V gene TRBV19, with 7 bases aligning to TRBD1. After removal of 7 bases from V and 0 bases from J, the junction contained 6 bases not matched to a gene. This CDR3 is 15 amino acids long. Germline V lookup: CDR1 LNHDA, CDR2 SQIVND (reference sequence). CDR3 loop: CASTKQGNSGNTIYF. The CDR3 DNA is TGTGCCAGTACCAAACAGGGGAACTCTGGAAACACCATATATTTT.

This chain joins TRBV4-2 and TRBJ2-7; D call uncertain. Between the trimmed V and J ends, which lost 2 bases and 1 base, there was a span of 9 bases. CDR3 length: 14 residues. Germline CDR1 is LGHNA and CDR2 is YNFKEQ. The CDR3 loop is CASSQLIRSYEQYF. The CDR3 DNA sequence: TGTGCCAGCAGCCAATTAATTAGGTCCTACGAGCAGTACTTC.

There are a few counts of this clone. This chain uses TRBV11-3 with TRBJ2-7, with 7 bases identical to TRBD1. The V and J ends lost 7 bases and 1 base, in that order; junction bases with no gene match: 10. This CDR3 has 15 residues. The germline gives CDR1 SGHNT, CDR2 YENEEA. Written as DNA, the CDR3 is TGTGCCAGCAATCCGGGCTACAGGGGATCCTACGAGCAGTACTTC. It is translated as CASNPGYRGSYEQYF.

This clone has more than one count but fewer than ten. The chain couples TRBV27 to TRBJ1-5; 7 positions match TRBD1. The trim removed 0 bases at V and 0 bases at J, leaving 20 bases unmatched. The CDR3 runs to 22 residues. The germline V gene has CDR1 MNHEY and CDR2 SMNVEV (reference sequence). The CDR3 here is CASSLSVLGRGCPLYSNQPQHF. The CDR3 DNA reads TGTGCCAGCAGTTTATCAGTATTGGGCAGGGGGTGCCCCCTATATAGCAATCAGCCCCAGCATTTT.

V usage is TRBV7-6 and J usage is TRBJ2-6, with D perhaps TRBD1 (5 bases). Germline V gene data show CDR1 as SGHVS and CDR2 as FNYEAQ. This CDR3 contains 16 residues. Trimming removed 5 bases from V and 4 bases from J, with 15 bases in between. The CDR3 nucleotides are TGTGCCAGCAGCCCAGGGCTCTGGGTCGGGGCCAACGTCCTGACTTTC. Translated: CASSPGLWVGANVLTF.

The rearrangement links TRBV6-5 to TRBJ1-4, with 9 bases lining up with TRBD1. CDR3 length: 13 amino acids. Per the germline V gene, CDR1 is MNHEY and CDR2 is SVGAGI. With 7 bases clipped from V and 8 bases from J, the junction kept 5 bases outside the gene matches. CDR3 sequence: CASKQGAGEKLFF. CDR3 nucleotide sequence: TGTGCCAGCAAACAGGGGGCGGGAGAAAAACTGTTTTTT.

This chain uses TRBV21-1 with TRBJ2-7; the D call TRBD1 from the table was never checked on the DNA. TRBV21-1 is noted as a pseudogene. CDR3 length: 14 amino acids. This CDR3 reads CASSKEGQGYEQYF. In DNA, the CDR3 is TGTGCCAGCAGCAAAGAAGGACAGGGCTACGAGCAGTACTTC.

This clone was found a few times. The chain combines TRBV6-2 or TRBV6-3 with TRBJ1-5, with 8 nucleotides matching TRBD1. This CDR3 contains 15 residues. The V gene end was trimmed by 2 bases and the J gene end by 4 bases; junction bases not matched to a gene: 4. Germline-derived CDR1 and CDR2 are MNHEY and SVGEGT. The CDR3 region has the DNA TGTGCCAGCAGTTACCTCCGGGACAGGAATCAGCCCCAGCATTTT. Amino acids: CASSYLRDRNQPQHF.

V is TRBV28 and J is TRBJ2-2, with a tentative D call TRBD2 (5 bases). Trimming shortened V by 6 bases and J by 5 bases, and 13 bases separated the two germline ends. The CDR3 loop spans 14 amino acids. Germline assignment: CDR1 MDHEN and CDR2 SYDVKM. The CDR3: CASRPNQRTGELFF. Written as DNA, the CDR3 is TGTGCCAGCAGGCCTAACCAGCGGACCGGGGAGCTGTTTTTT.

The chain is built from TRBV4-2 and TRBJ1-5; perhaps TRBD1 as D (6 bases). V gave up 0 bases and J gave up 5 bases, with 11 bases separating them. The CDR3 spans 15 residues. Germline CDR1 and CDR2: LGHNA and YNFKEQ. CDR3 protein: CASSQDGGGDQPQHF. DNA for the CDR3: TGTGCCAGCAGCCAAGATGGGGGGGGCGATCAGCCCCAGCATTTT.